This T cell receptor beta chain was obtained from a study of cytomegalovirus exposure and HLA in healthy donors. Everyone who donated was a healthy bone marrow donor. Whole-study findings and limits: There were some public TCRs occurring in many donors, but most TCR sequences were rare. Versus the 666-donor mean, an Asian-associated ancestry cluster reportedly showed fewer N-insertions in a later analysis. As a later analysis showed, several of the most significant clusters appeared to be linked to common viral pathogens.

The primer mix had 60 Vbeta and 13 Jbeta primers. Profiling relied on immunoSEQ multiplex PCR, and the TCRdb table lists in-frame clones only, not all of them. The sample carries roughly 180,000 clones, 82% recorded once. With regard to this clone: Its target is unknown.

The CDR3 sequence is 15 residues long. CDR1 SQVTM and CDR2 ANQGSEA come from the germline V gene. V lost 4 bases to trimming and J lost 2 bases; unmatched junction nucleotides: 7. V usage is TRBV29-1 and J usage is TRBJ2-3; 9 nucleotides line up with TRBD1. The clonotype originates from a male donor in good health and CMV-seronegative. Sequenced material: PBMCs. In DNA form, the CDR3 reads TGCAGCGTTGTTAGGGGGACAGGGATCACAGATACGCAGTATTTT. It yields the protein CSVVRGTGITDTQYF.